The 16 T cell receptor beta chains listed next were all sequenced from one sample in a study of T cell changes during pregnancy in multiple sclerosis (dated by TCRdb to about 2019). Receptor libraries were prepared by the immunoSEQ multiplex PCR assay. The clones in this table, taken by TCRdb from immuneACCESS, are in-frame only. Not every clone is retained; where verified, under half of the shortfall comes from an unresolved V gene, and the cause of the rest is unknown. The sample table holds over 90,000 clones, of which 85% to 95% were seen once. 0.95% of the sample lies in the top ten. The source material was peripheral blood, sampled before pregnancy. The receptors stem from a female donor with multiple sclerosis, enrolled in a pregnancy study.

The V and J genes are TRBV7-6 and TRBJ2-7; a weak D match, TRBD2 (6 bases). The CDR3 is 16 residues long. Between the trimmed V and J ends, which lost 1 base and 0 bases, there was a span of 13 bases. From germline, CDR1 is SGHVS and CDR2 FNYEAQ. The CDR3 nucleotides are TGTGCCAGCAGCTTAGAGGGACTTTCCAGCTCCTACGAGCAGTACTTC. This gives the protein CASSLEGLSSSYEQYF.

The gene calls are TRBV28 and TRBJ2-7; 7 bases map to TRBD2. Germline assignment: CDR1 MDHEN and CDR2 SYDVKM. This CDR3 has 14 residues. V lost 5 bases and J lost 6; bases outside the gene matches: 10. The CDR3 is CASSRRGLLGEQYF. Written as DNA, the CDR3 is TGTGCCAGCAGTCGGAGGGGACTACTGGGCGAGCAGTACTTC.

V usage is TRBV2 and J usage is TRBJ1-1; no clear D gene. Germline-derived CDR1 and CDR2 are SNHLY and FYNNEI. The CDR3 has 16 residues. Trimming cost V 2 bases and J 0 bases, with 13 bases left between them. The CDR3 is CASSENSPALNTEAFF. The CDR3 DNA sequence: TGTGCCAGCAGTGAAAATTCCCCCGCGTTGAACACTGAAGCTTTCTTT.

The gene calls are TRBV7-9 and TRBJ2-7; 11 bases agree with TRBD1. The CDR3 loop spans 16 amino acids. Trimming at V came to 5 bases and at J to 2 bases, leaving 8 bases not matched to a gene. Germline V gene data show CDR1 as SEHNR and CDR2 as FQNEAQ (reference sequence). The CDR3 protein is CASSKEGQGGTYEQYF. The CDR3 DNA follows: TGTGCCAGCAGCAAAGAGGGACAGGGGGGCACCTACGAGCAGTACTTC.

V gene TRBV10-3 combines with J gene TRBJ2-7, with 9 bases matching TRBD1. Unmatched junction bases numbered 8, after V lost 9 bases and J lost 5 bases. Germline V lookup: CDR1 ENHRY, CDR2 SYGVKD. The CDR3 has 13 amino acids. CDR3 sequence reads: CAIRTGGEDEQYF. CDR3 DNA: TGTGCCATACGAACAGGGGGCGAGGACGAGCAGTACTTC.

The chain employs TRBV9 and TRBJ2-1; possibly TRBD1 for D (6 bases). The CDR3 covers 15 residues. Looked up from germline, CDR1 is SGDLS and CDR2 is YYNGEE. The ends were cut back, 4 bases at V and 7 bases at J, with 18 bases in the middle. Here the CDR3 DNA reads TGTGCCAGCAGCCCACGGGACACCCCGGCGAATGAGCAGTTCTTC. Protein sequence: CASSPRDTPANEQFF.

The chain recombines TRBV15 with TRBJ2-6, with D unclear. Germline V gene data show CDR1 as LNHNV and CDR2 as YYDKDF (reference sequence). Trimming shortened V by 1 base and J by 0 bases, and 4 bases separated the two germline ends. This CDR3 has 15 amino acids. CDR3 DNA: TGTGCCACCAGCAGAGGAGTCTCTGGGGCCAACGTCCTGACTTTC. It specifies CATSRGVSGANVLTF.

Only one count was recorded for this clone. The V call is TRBV28, the J call TRBJ2-1, with D unclear. CDR3 length: 12 amino acids. The ends were cut back, 7 bases at V and 6 bases at J, with 10 bases in the middle. Per the germline V gene, CDR1 is MDHEN and CDR2 is SYDVKM. The CDR3 sequence: CASKFQFNEQFF. The DNA for the CDR3 is TGTGCCAGCAAATTTCAGTTCAATGAGCAGTTCTTC.

The chain links TRBV28 to TRBJ1-1, with unresolved D. V was cut by 4 bases and J by 5 bases, with 8 bases left in between. The CDR3 contains 12 residues. Germline V CDR1 and CDR2: MDHEN, SYDVKM. The CDR3 nucleotides are TGTGCCAGCAGTTCCAGGCTTACTGAAGCTTTCTTT. Residues: CASSSRLTEAFF.

The rearrangement uses TRBV5-5 and TRBJ1-2, with 8 bases fitting TRBD1. Germline V gene data show CDR1 as SGHKS and CDR2 as YYEKEE (reference sequence). V was clipped by 0 bases and J by 4 bases; unmatched bases: 8. The CDR3 consists of 16 residues. The CDR3: CASSLALTGERYGYTF. The CDR3 DNA reads as TGTGCCAGCAGCTTGGCCTTGACAGGGGAACGCTATGGCTACACCTTC.

This clone is a singleton in its sample. The genes are TRBV7-7 and TRBJ2-2; D possibly corresponds to TRBD1 (5 bases). The germline V and J ends were trimmed by 5 bases and 4 bases, with 8 bases remaining between them. Germline V gives CDR1 SSHAT, CDR2 FNYEAQ (reference sequence). The CDR3 consists of 13 residues. The DNA of the CDR3 is TGTGCCAGCAGCAACCAGGGCACCGGGGAGCTGTTTTTT. Translating gives CASSNQGTGELFF.

V usage is TRBV7-9 and J usage is TRBJ1-6, with no clear D. Between the trimmed V and J ends, which lost 1 base and 4 bases, there was a span of 5 bases. Per germline, CDR1 SEHNR and CDR2 FQNEAQ (reference sequence). This CDR3 contains 14 residues. The CDR3 spells CASSLEQYNSPLHF. The DNA for the CDR3 is TGTGCCAGCAGCTTAGAACAGTATAATTCACCCCTCCACTTT.

The rearrangement uses TRBV7-2 and TRBJ1-2; 9 bases are a match to TRBD1. The CDR3 totals 14 residues. V gave up 1 base and J gave up 7 bases; unmatched junction bases: 4. Germline CDR1 and CDR2: SGHTA and FQGNSA. CDR3 in DNA: TGTGCCAGCAGCTTAGGGGACAGGGTGGGTGGCTACACCTTC. It is translated as CASSLGDRVGGYTF.

This chain connects TRBV10-3 to TRBJ2-3, with a possible D match to TRBD2 (6 bases). CDR1 is ENHRY and CDR2 is SYGVKD in the germline V gene. This CDR3 is 14 amino acids long. V lost 5 bases and J lost 4, with 13 bases in between. CDR3 in DNA: TGTGCCATCAGTTCAATTTCGGGGGCAGATACGCAGTATTTT. Its translation: CAISSISGADTQYF.

This chain connects TRBV5-1 to TRBJ1-2; D may be TRBD1 (5 bases). The V and J ends lost 3 bases and 1 base respectively, with 13 bases between them. Germline V CDR1 and CDR2: SGHRS, YFSETQ. There are 15 residues in the CDR3. DNA for the CDR3: TGCGCCAGCAGCTCGACCGGGGGAAGTAACTATGGCTACACCTTC. This sequence encodes CASSSTGGSNYGYTF.

CDR3 protein: CASSQDPRQGEPDEKLFF. The CDR3 nucleotides are TGCGCCAGCAGCCAAGATCCCCGACAGGGGGAGCCTGATGAAAAACTGTTTTTT. The rearrangement uses TRBV4-1 and TRBJ1-4; 9 nucleotides match TRBD1. The V gene end was trimmed by 0 bases and the J gene end by 6 bases; junction bases not matched to a gene: 11. Germline values: CDR1 MGHRA, CDR2 YSYEKL. The CDR3 is 18 amino acids.